This T cell receptor (beta chain) was captured by sequencing in a study of shared clonotypes between healthy human individuals. Study-wide results and caveats: It was anticipated that sequencing depth would influence how many clonotypes donors shared. Relative to clonotypes present in all four donors, those not shared had lower generation probabilities.

Donors, without exception, were Caucasian adults residing in Nashville, Tennessee. For this clone: Antigen unknown.

Measured with immunoSEQ multiplex PCR; TCRdb has only the in-frame clones, and not every one. The sample shows roughly 170,000 clones, approximately 70% of them seen only once. The TCR originated in a man aged 30 to 45 in good health. What was sequenced was memory CD4+ T cells sorted from blood. The subset was: CD45RA-negative fraction.

This CDR3 reads CASSLGARLAEQFF. The CDR3, as DNA: TGTGCCAGCAGCTTGGGAGCGCGATTAGCGGAGCAGTTCTTC. The chain carries TRBV5-5 and TRBJ2-1, with a weak D call TRBD2 (5 bases). The CDR3 is 14 residues long. Germline CDR1 and CDR2: SGHKS and YYEKEE (reference sequence). The V and J ends lost 0 bases and 10 bases respectively, with 14 bases between them.